The clone carrying this T cell receptor beta chain turned up a few times. One entry per CDR3 protein, called by TCRdb with MiXCR from the RT-PCR reads. The table has some 960,000 distinct CDR3 sequences, approximately 19% seen once; the top ten hold 5% to 6.5%. This entry is derived from a study of patients and donors after allogeneic stem cell transplantation. With V trimmed by 5 bases and J by 13 bases, 12 bases remained unmatched. The V gene's germline CDR1 is SGHTA and CDR2 FQGNSA. The CDR3 extends over 14 amino acids. The chain employs TRBV7-2 and TRBJ2-1, with 9 bases fitting TRBD1. Material: blood, either unsorted or a sorted T cell fraction (not recorded which). This receptor was taken from a human donor who was either an allogeneic HSCT recipient or a stem cell or donor lymphocyte infusion donor (not recorded which). It is not recorded whose cells these are; they may come from a transplant donor. The CDR3 is CASSPASNRGHQFF. CDR3 DNA: TGTGCCAGCAGCCCAGCCTCCAACAGGGGGCATCAGTTCTTC.